The source of this TCR beta chain is a study of regulatory T cells in long-lasting Graves disease (dated by TCRdb to about 2021). With regard to the full study: Persistent Graves' disease was defined as persistently positive TSH receptor autoantibodies together with antithyroid drug treatment for over 5 years. This study used TCR sequencing and RNA sequencing of peripheral blood to compare persistent Graves' disease patients against newly diagnosed Graves' disease patients. The study was registered as a clinical trial and conducted in China. TCR sequencing covered roughly 13 persistent and approximately 20 newly diagnosed Graves' disease patients, around 35 samples in total. In the clinical cohort, patients with persistent Graves' disease had used antithyroid drugs for an average of around ten years.

Overall study results and their limits: A larger number of public clonotypes was shared among persistent patients (approximately 2,600) than among newly diagnosed patients (around 970). Lower TCR Shannon entropy and fewer highly expanded clones were observed in persistent Graves' disease patients than in newly diagnosed patients, which suggested clonal expansion. Sequencing and analysis were limited to the TCR beta chain. Because the primary lesion, thyroid tissue, could not be accessed, the study looked at peripheral blood alone. Persistent disease showed preferential use of TRBV28, TRBJ1-2 and TRBJ2-5, whereas newly diagnosed disease favored TRBV20-1 and TRBJ2-1. As a limitation, the authors acknowledged that the small sample size may reduce accuracy.

This clonotype turned up a few times. Its antigen is unknown. Per-nucleotide qualities are absent, and no much larger clonotype sits a single base away. The method was multiplex PCR. TCRdb names Illumina HiSeq 4000 as the instrument used. To build TCR beta libraries, CDR3 regions were amplified by Arm-PCR using iRepertoire HTBI primers. Gel purification was performed on PCR products prior to sequencing. Under the source paper's analysis protocol: Gene usage analysis of CDR3 amino acid clonotypes relied on the roughly 64 TRBV and around 13 TRBJ segments identified across samples. COPE and FqMerger were used to merge filtered high-quality paired reads into contigs. Contigs were aligned with BLAST to IMGT TRBV, TRBD and TRBJ reference genes, and CDR3 was defined per IMGT. Clonotypes above 0.1% frequency were classified as highly expanded clones. Repertoire diversity was measured by Shannon entropy, and V-J evenness by the Gini coefficient. A clonotype was considered public if more than one individual shared it. Clones were called with MiXCR by TCRdb after fastp trimmed the public reads at Q25, and only in-frame beta chains were retained. Every CDR3 protein is listed once, alongside the most common genes and DNA of its rows. TCRdb, not the original authors, processed these V and J calls. This sample lists about 430,000 distinct CDR3 sequences; roughly 21% were detected once. Of the sample, roughly an eighth falls within the top ten clones.

Taken from the germline V gene (reference sequence), the CDR1 and CDR2 loops are LNHDA and SQIVND. Trimming removed 1 base from V and 10 bases from J, leaving 7 bases between the germline ends. Taken from cysteine to phenylalanine, the CDR3 has 12 residues. Just the 36-base CDR3 DNA is kept, in frame starting at base 1. Interpreted using the paper, the time point label stands for: persistent/refractory GD, antithyroid drugs over 5 years with positive TRAb. For both TCR sequencing and RNA sequencing, RNA was extracted from PBMCs using TRIzol. The diagnosis of Graves' disease followed American Thyroid Association guidelines. The patients came from an endocrinology department in Xi'an, China. Each patient gave approximately 9 milliliters of peripheral blood, collected in an EDTA anticoagulant tube. Ficoll Paque Plus density gradient separation was used to isolate PBMCs, and no additional T cell sorting was done. RNA quality was checked with an Agilent 2100 Bioanalyzer and agarose gel, and concentration with a NanoDrop 2000.

The chain is assembled from TRBV19 and TRBJ2-2, with no reliable assignment of the D segment. Sequenced material: peripheral blood mononuclear cells (PBMCs), taken when the disease was refractory, from a patient treated with antithyroid drugs. The TCR comes from a female donor with Graves disease. The DNA is TGTGCCAGTAGTATAGGTGAGGAGGAGCTGTTTTTT. It translates to CASSIGEEELFF.